This entry lists 3 T cell receptor beta chains sequenced from one sample in a study of T cell repertoires in cytomegalovirus infection (dated by TCRdb to about 2019). Sequencing was performed on an Illumina HiSeq 1500. Starting from the raw public reads, TCRdb applied fastp trimming at Q25, assembled clones with MiXCR and retained in-frame beta chains. For every CDR3 protein sequence, its rows merge into one entry that carries the most common genes and DNA. In this sample the table shows about 230,000 distinct CDR3 sequences, roughly 22% of which occur a single time. The ten biggest clones cover about 20% of the sample. Sequenced: CD8+ T cells from PBMCs. These receptor sequences come from a human donor in good health (CMV status not recorded). Some clones in this sample may be carry-over from other donors' samples.

The chain joins TRBV7-9 to TRBJ2-5; D is possibly TRBD2 (6 bases). CDR3 length: 16 residues. CDR1 SEHNR and CDR2 FQNEAQ come from the germline V gene (reference sequence). The V end lost 4 bases, the J end lost 5 bases, and 20 bases lay between the germline ends. The CDR3 DNA is TGTGCCAGCAGCTGGCGGGCTAGCCCCGGAGGGGAGACCCAGTACTTC. Translation: CASSWRASPGGETQYF.

V is TRBV11-2 and J is TRBJ2-1; perhaps TRBD2 as D (5 bases). This CDR3 is built from 14 residues. The V gene lost 8 bases and the J gene lost 4 bases, with 15 bases spanning the gap. The V gene's germline CDR1 is SGHAT and CDR2 FQNNGV. The CDR3: CASVRASPYNEQFF. CDR3 coding DNA: TGTGCCAGCGTCCGGGCTAGCCCTTACAATGAGCAGTTCTTC.

V is TRBV6-2 or TRBV6-3 and J is TRBJ1-2; 7 positions agree with TRBD1. Germline-derived CDR1 and CDR2 are MNHEY and SVGEGT. The CDR3 contains 14 residues. V shed 6 bases and J 4 bases; nucleotides not matched to a gene: 8. This CDR3 is CASRRPDRLYGYTF. As DNA, the CDR3 is TGTGCCAGCAGGCGACCGGACAGGCTCTATGGCTACACCTTC.